One and the same sample provided the 4 T cell receptor beta chains below, sequenced in a study of tumor and adjacent non-tumor tissue in lung cancer. The library came from three nested PCR rounds adapted from ARM-PCR protocols. TCRdb re-derived calls from the multiplex PCR reads in MiXCR, one entry per CDR3 protein. This repertoire shows about 110,000 distinct CDR3 sequences, 60% to 70% found once; its top ten account for around 19%. This sample's RNA came from whole unsorted tissue. This non-tumor lung sample came from over 3 cm beyond the tumor edge. The source material was distant non-tumor lung tissue. The receptors were gathered from a man aged 60 to 75 with non-small cell lung cancer.

The gene calls are TRBV7-8 and TRBJ2-5; D is perhaps TRBD2 (5 bases). The CDR3 sequence is 14 residues long. The germline CDR1 and CDR2 sequences are SGHVS and FQNEAQ. The CDR3 loop is CPNSSGLARETQYF. DNA for the CDR3: TGTCCCAACAGTTCTGGACTGGCGAGGGAGACCCAGTACTTC. The variable domain in full, with the rest retrieved from reference TRBV7-8 and TRBJ2-5, is GAGVSQSPRYKVAKRGQDVALRCDPISGHVSLFWYQQALGQGPEFLTYFQNEAQLDKSGLPSDRFFAERPEGSVSTLKIQRTQQEDSAVYLCPNSSGLARETQYFGPGTRLLVL.

In its sample, this clonotype was seen many times. This chain connects TRBV12-3 or TRBV12-4 to TRBJ2-1, with TRBD1 matching 9 bases. The CDR3 consists of 15 residues. V shed 6 bases and J 6 bases; nucleotides not matched to a gene: 9. CDR3 amino acids: CASRLQGANSNEQFF. The CDR3 coding sequence is TGTGCCAGCAGACTACAGGGGGCCAATTCCAATGAGCAGTTCTTC.

A remark on this clonotype: It may be a read error: a sequence one base away is much more abundant. CDR3 protein: CASSLDLLNTWVLFF. The CDR3 nucleotides read TGTGCCAGCAGCTTGGATCTATTAAACACCTGGGTGCTGTTTTTT. The genes are TRBV5-4 and TRBJ2-2; no clear D gene. The CDR3 is 15 residues long. Trimming took off 0 bases at V and 13 bases at J, with 19 bases between the two ends. Germline CDR1 SGHNT, CDR2 YYREEE (reference sequence).

This clonotype was recorded a few times. J is TRBJ1-1 and V is TRBV5-1, with a weak D call TRBD1 (5 bases). This CDR3 has 15 residues. Germline assignment: CDR1 SGHRS and CDR2 YFSETQ. Deletions cut 4 bases from V and 0 bases from J, with 13 bases between. Here the CDR3 reads CASSHRQSVNTEAFF. CDR3 bases: TGCGCCAGCAGCCACAGACAGAGTGTGAACACTGAAGCTTTCTTT.